Included here is one T cell receptor (beta chain) sequence, with context. Germline CDR1 is SQVTM and CDR2 is ANQGSEA. Trimming took 7 bases from V and 5 from J; bases not matched to a gene: 9. The CDR3 is 13 residues long. This entry belongs to a study of human T cells and chemical hapten exposure. TCRdb passed the RACE reads through MiXCR, listing each CDR3 protein once. The table shows tens of thousands of distinct CDR3 sequences, with around 9.6% occurring only once. The time point here: patch test 2, 6 weeks after DPC sensitization. The treatment: therapeutic diphenylcyclopropenone sensitization with weekly scalp DPC. Investigators collected blood before applying each patch test.

The sequencing here drew on whole blood, taken in connection with sensitization to the hapten diphenylcyclopropenone (DPC). The gene calls are TRBV29-1 and TRBJ1-1, with 8 nucleotides matching TRBD1. This sequence originates from a woman aged 25 to 45 with alopecia areata. Some clones in this sample may be carry-over from other donors' samples. CDR3: CSGADRAETEAFF. The CDR3 DNA follows: TGCAGCGGGGCGGACAGGGCTGAAACTGAAGCTTTCTTT.